This paragraph covers one T cell receptor (beta chain) sequence. Its antigen is currently not known. Base qualities are missing; no much larger clone stands one base away. The goal of deep resolution MiSeq sequencing was a depth between 1 in 1 million and 1 in 200,000 T cells, and coverage averaged 10x per clonotype. The immunoSEQ hsTCRB Kit was used to generate the TCR beta libraries. From the authors' description of their analysis: ImmunoSEQ Data Assistant and ImmunoSEQ Analyzer were used for data analysis, and V, D and J genes were assigned according to IMGT definitions. Clonality, which ranges from 0 to 1, was calculated by subtracting the normalized Shannon entropy of productive rearrangement frequencies from one. Only overrepresented clonotypes making up at least 0.05% of the repertoire of each patient were included in the public clonotype analysis. Approximately 12 repertoires from age-matched healthy donors, obtained from immuneACCESS, served as clonality controls. The table was pulled from immuneACCESS by TCRdb, which kept in-frame rearrangements only. Such tables lose some clones; where checked, under half of the loss comes from unresolved V genes, and the rest has no known cause. V and J calls and clone size are those listed in that table; D and trimming were worked out from the DNA. This sample holds 55,000 to 60,000 clones; about 54% were observed only once. The ten biggest clones cover under 30% of the sample.

CDR1 and CDR2 are drawn from the germline V gene: SGHDT, YYEEEE. The V end loses 3 bases and the J end loses 2 bases, and a stretch of 14 bases separates them. Spanning cysteine to phenylalanine, the CDR3 consists of 15 amino acids. The CDR3 DNA has 45 bases and is translated from base 1. The data originate from a study of cytotoxic CD8 clonotypes in ibrutinib-treated CLL (dated by TCRdb to the early 2020s). Regarding the complete study: The cohort was composed of about 10 relapsed/refractory and about 15 treatment-naive patients; IGHV unmutated status was identified in 17 patients. Cryopreserved peripheral blood mononuclear cells were obtained prior to treatment, at the time of response, and at either disease progression or sustained remission. Samples at response were collected after a median of approximately twelve months of treatment, with a range of roughly 6 to 40 months. Responses were partial in 24 patients and complete in 2; after median about 5.5 years follow-up, about 14 stayed in remission and approximately 12 progressed. Every sample from remission and from progressive disease was obtained while the patients were still on ibrutinib. Longitudinal samples were available for about 30% of the roughly 86 trial participants. On average, each sample had roughly 260,000 productive templates and 100,000 or so productive rearrangements. Study-wide findings and limitations: At baseline, clonality was higher than in age-matched healthy donors and showed a strong correlation with circulating CD8+ T-cell counts. Clonality increased at ibrutinib response, stayed stable in sustained remission, and fell back toward baseline at progression. Sampling times were not matched between sustained-remission and progressing patients, and lymph node repertoires were not studied. Public clonotypes were rare and either shrank or stayed stable during treatment, and the rise in clonality at ibrutinib response reflected expansion of private clonotypes.

According to the study, the label for this sample's time point signals: progressive disease on ibrutinib. For TCR beta library preparation, approximately 2 micrograms of genomic DNA were extracted from the cryopreserved PBMCs. Longitudinal blood samples from CLL patients on ibrutinib monotherapy were analyzed using high-throughput TCR beta sequencing. The patients were enrolled in a single-center, open-label phase 2 trial of ibrutinib monotherapy. The sequence is built from TRBV5-6 and TRBJ2-5; the D assignment is uncertain and may be TRBD1 or TRBD2, with 6 bases supporting each. The source is a human donor with chronic lymphocytic leukemia. The input for sequencing was PBMCs, taken at disease progression, from a patient treated with ibrutinib. The sequenced DNA is TGTGCCAGCAGCTCCGACTGGGGGGCTCAAGAGACCCAGTACTTC. It translates as CASSSDWGAQETQYF.